The present entry profiles one TCR beta chain with its context. The antigen is not known. Per the study methods: The authors used CDR3 differences across clinicopathological groups to build a distant-metastasis classifier for papillary thyroid cancer. TCRdb re-clonotyped the PCR reads through MiXCR. These V and J calls derive from TCRdb rather than the authors' analysis. The sample gives some 40,000 clones, roughly 13% of which show up once; approximately 9.5% is in the top ten. Each patient went into thyroid surgery without having received any treatment. The data stem from a study of metastatic and nonmetastatic thyroid tumors. Study context: Malignant and benign thyroid patients had repertoires compared in peripheral blood and tumor or nodule tissue. Study conclusions and caveats: Malignant thyroid tumors reportedly exceeded benign nodules significantly in TCR beta diversity, with the difference appearing in blood and tumor.

V dropped 8 bases and J dropped 1; count of bases not matched to a gene: 8. CDR1 LGHNA and CDR2 YNFKEQ come from the germline V gene. The CDR3 has 16 amino acids. The chain has TRBV4-2 and TRBJ2-1; 10 bases map to TRBD2. The source material was blood. The sequence was obtained from a female donor with papillary thyroid cancer or a benign thyroid nodule (not recorded which). Some clones in this sample may be carry-over from other donors' samples. The CDR3 DNA follows: TGTGCCAGCGCAGCTAGCGGGAGAACATCCTACAATGAGCAGTTCTTC. Protein: CASAASGRTSYNEQFF.